This is a list of T cell receptor beta chains from one sample in a study of human T cells and chemical hapten exposure. Using its own MiXCR run on the RACE reads, TCRdb lists one record per CDR3 protein. The sample records 50,000 to 70,000 distinct CDR3 sequences, around 12% being singletons. The input for sequencing was whole blood, taken in connection with sensitization to the hapten diphenylcyclopropenone (DPC). The receptors stem from a man under 40 with alopecia areata. Some clones in this sample may be carry-over from other donors' samples. Each CDR3 is given with its conserved first and last residue. The D gene is left open where the match is weak. Only some rows state a clone size, as once, few, many or a class for expanded clones.

D: -
J: TRBJ1-6
V: TRBV18
size: few
DNA: TGTGCCAGCTCACCAAATCAGTCGGGTGGACCCCTCCACTTT
CDR3: CASSPNQSGGPLHF

D: TRBD2
J: TRBJ2-2
V: TRBV2
size: few
DNA: TGTGCCAGCAGTCGACTAGCGGGGGTCACCGGGGAGCTGTTTTTT
CDR3: CASSRLAGVTGELFF

D: TRBD2
J: TRBJ2-1
V: TRBV20-1
size: many
DNA: TGCAGTGCTCCTCACGTGGTAGCGGGGGGGTATAAATCAACCCTAATCTACAATGAGCAGTTCTTC
CDR3: CSAPHVVAGGYKSTLIYNEQFF

D: -
J: TRBJ1-2
V: TRBV20-1
size: many
DNA: TGCAGTGCTTCAGGGTCTAACTATGGCTACACCTTC
CDR3: CSASGSNYGYTF

D: -
J: TRBJ2-2
V: TRBV20-1
size: few
DNA: TGCAGTGCTAGACGCCGGACTCGACTATTACCCGGGGAGCTGTTTTTT
CDR3: CSARRRTRLLPGELFF

D: TRBD1
J: TRBJ2-7
V: TRBV10-3
size: few
DNA: TGTGCCATCACCGATGGACAGGGCCTGACCTACGAGCAGTACTTC
CDR3: CAITDGQGLTYEQYF

D: -
J: TRBJ1-4
V: TRBV28
size: many
DNA: TGTGCCAGCACCGTAGTGGGGTTAGGGGAAAAACTGTTTTTT
CDR3: CASTVVGLGEKLFF

D: -
J: TRBJ2-3
V: TRBV10-3
size: many
DNA: TGTGCCATCGGGGGGACACGCACAGATACGCAGTATTTT
CDR3: CAIGGTRTDTQYF

D: -
J: TRBJ1-5
V: TRBV20-1
size: -
DNA: TGCAGTGCTGGGGGGGTGGCAGGCAATCAGCCCCAGCATTTT
CDR3: CSAGGVAGNQPQHF

D: -
J: TRBJ2-1
V: TRBV24-1
size: few
DNA: TGTGCCACCAGTAGGACAGCTAGCTCCTACAATGAGCAGTTCTTC
CDR3: CATSRTASSYNEQFF

D: -
J: TRBJ1-1
V: TRBV7-2
size: many
DNA: TGTGCCAGCAGCTCCGTCGCCGCCCTCAACACTGAAGCTTTCTTT
CDR3: CASSSVAALNTEAFF

D: -
J: TRBJ1-5
V: TRBV27
size: few
DNA: TGTGCCAGCAGTTTAATGGGAGGCCAGCCCCAGCATTTT
CDR3: CASSLMGGQPQHF

D: TRBD1
J: TRBJ1-6
V: TRBV9
size: -
DNA: TGTGCCAGCAGCGTAGCTACAGGGGGGAATTCACCCCTCCACTTT
CDR3: CASSVATGGNSPLHF

D: -
J: TRBJ2-5
V: TRBV7-9
size: -
DNA: TGTGCCAGCAGCTTAGCAGAAATCTTCCAAGAGACCCAGTACTTC
CDR3: CASSLAEIFQETQYF

D: TRBD1
J: TRBJ2-7
V: TRBV20-1
size: -
DNA: TGCAGTGCCCGGGGACAGGGGAACTGGTACGAGCAGTACTTC
CDR3: CSARGQGNWYEQYF

D: -
J: TRBJ2-3
V: TRBV7-3
size: many
DNA: TGTGCCAGCAGCTTACAGGGGTGGACAGATACGCAGTATTTT
CDR3: CASSLQGWTDTQYF

D: -
J: TRBJ1-2
V: TRBV12-3/TRBV12-4
size: -
DNA: TGTGCCAGCAGTTTTGGGGGAAAGGAAGGCTACACCTTC
CDR3: CASSFGGKEGYTF

D: TRBD1
J: TRBJ1-2
V: TRBV20-1
size: many
DNA: TGCATTTCTACTACAGGGGGCTATGGCTACACCTTC
CDR3: CISTTGGYGYTF

D: TRBD2
J: TRBJ2-2
V: TRBV29-1
size: few
DNA: TGCAGCGTTGAAGATCTTGGCGGGGGGAACACCGGGGAGCTGTTTTTT
CDR3: CSVEDLGGGNTGELFF

D: -
J: TRBJ2-7
V: TRBV24-1
size: few
DNA: TGTGCCACCAGTGACCGGACCACCTACGAGCAGTACTTC
CDR3: CATSDRTTYEQYF

D: TRBD2
J: TRBJ2-7
V: TRBV5-1
size: few
DNA: TGCGCCAGCAGCTTGACTAGCGGGCCCGAGCAGTACTTC
CDR3: CASSLTSGPEQYF

D: -
J: TRBJ1-3
V: TRBV7-6
size: few
DNA: TGTGCCAGCAGCTTAGGGCGACAGATGGGAAACACCATATATTTT
CDR3: CASSLGRQMGNTIYF

D: TRBD1
J: TRBJ2-3
V: TRBV29-1
size: many
DNA: TGCAGCGTTGTTGCACAGGGGCTCACAGATACGCAGTATTTT
CDR3: CSVVAQGLTDTQYF